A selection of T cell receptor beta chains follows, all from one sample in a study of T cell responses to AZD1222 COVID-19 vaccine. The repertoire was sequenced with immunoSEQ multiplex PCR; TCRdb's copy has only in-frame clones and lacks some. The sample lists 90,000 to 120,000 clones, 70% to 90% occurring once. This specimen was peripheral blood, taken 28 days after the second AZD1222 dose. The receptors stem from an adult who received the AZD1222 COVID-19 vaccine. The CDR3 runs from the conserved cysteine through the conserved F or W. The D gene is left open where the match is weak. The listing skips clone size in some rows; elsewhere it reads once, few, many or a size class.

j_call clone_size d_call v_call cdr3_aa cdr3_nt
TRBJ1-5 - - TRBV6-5 CASRSFGQPNQPQHF TGTGCCAGCAGGTCCTTCGGACAACCAAATCAGCCCCAGCATTTT
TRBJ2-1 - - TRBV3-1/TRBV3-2 CASGEGAYNEQFF TGTGCCAGCGGGGAGGGGGCCTACAATGAGCAGTTCTTC
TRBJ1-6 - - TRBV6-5 CASRVDSPLHF TGTGCCAGCAGGGTGGATTCACCCCTCCACTTT
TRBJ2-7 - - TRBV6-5 CASSYSGGSYEQYF TGTGCCAGCAGTTACTCGGGCGGTTCCTACGAGCAGTACTTC
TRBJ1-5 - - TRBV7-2 CASSLFGADQPQHF TGTGCCAGCAGCCTATTCGGGGCAGATCAGCCCCAGCATTTT
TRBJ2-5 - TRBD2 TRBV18 CASSPASGETQYF TGTGCCAGCTCACCAGCTAGCGGAGAGACCCAGTACTTC
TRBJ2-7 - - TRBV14 CASSHGTPFYEQYF TGTGCCAGCAGCCACGGGACTCCTTTCTACGAGCAGTACTTC
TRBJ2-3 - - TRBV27 CASTSLGTTDTQYF TGTGCCAGCACCTCCCTAGGGACCACAGATACGCAGTATTTT
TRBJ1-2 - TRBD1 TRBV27 CASTSGTGYYGYTF TGTGCCAGCACCTCAGGGACAGGCTACTATGGCTACACCTTC
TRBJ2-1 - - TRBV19 CASSARPGRAYNEQFF TGTGCCAGTAGTGCCCGTCCCGGCAGGGCCTACAATGAGCAGTTCTTC
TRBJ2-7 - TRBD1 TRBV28 CASSSADRGLTYEQYF TGTGCCAGCAGTTCCGCCGACAGGGGGCTTACCTACGAGCAGTACTTC
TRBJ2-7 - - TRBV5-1 CASSYGMTYEQYF TGCGCCAGCAGCTATGGGATGACCTACGAGCAGTACTTC
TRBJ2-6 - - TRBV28 CASSLFMGSHRSGANVLTF TGTGCCAGCAGTTTATTTATGGGTAGTCATAGATCTGGGGCCAACGTCCTGACTTTC
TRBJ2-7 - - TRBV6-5 CASSYSSGNSYEQYF TGTGCCAGCAGTTACTCGAGTGGGAACTCCTACGAGCAGTACTTC
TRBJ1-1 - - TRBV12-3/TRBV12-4 CASRVTQNTEAFF TGTGCCAGCAGAGTGACACAGAACACTGAAGCTTTCTTT
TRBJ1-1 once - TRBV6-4 CASSVTGNTEAFF TGTGCCAGCAGTGTGACAGGAAACACTGAAGCTTTCTTT
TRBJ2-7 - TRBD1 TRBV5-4 CASSSDRGVYEQYF TGTGCCAGCAGCTCCGACAGGGGCGTCTACGAGCAGTACTTC
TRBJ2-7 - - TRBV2 CASRDRSYEQYF TGTGCCAGCAGGGACCGCTCCTACGAGCAGTACTTC
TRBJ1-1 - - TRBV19 CASRFATMNTEAFF TGTGCCAGTAGATTTGCCACAATGAACACTGAAGCTTTCTTT
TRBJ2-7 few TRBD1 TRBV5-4 CASSSKDRLTGQYF TGTGCCAGCAGCTCAAAGGACAGGCTCACGGGGCAGTACTTC
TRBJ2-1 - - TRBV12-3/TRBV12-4 CASSISSGNEQFF TGTGCCAGCAGTATCTCCAGTGGGAATGAGCAGTTCTTC
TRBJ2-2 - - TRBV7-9 CASSLDRWDTGELFF TGTGCCAGCAGCTTAGACAGGTGGGACACCGGGGAGCTGTTTTTT
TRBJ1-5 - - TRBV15 CATSRDDQPQHF TGTGCCACCAGCAGAGATGATCAGCCCCAGCATTTT
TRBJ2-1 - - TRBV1 CTSSQARPIDNEQFF TGCACCAGCAGCCAAGCCCGCCCAATTGACAATGAGCAGTTCTTC
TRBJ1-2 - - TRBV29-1 CSVEDRYQANYGYTF TGCAGCGTTGAAGATCGATACCAGGCTAACTATGGCTACACCTTC
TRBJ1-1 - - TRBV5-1 CASSFWGQGTEAFF TGCGCCAGCAGCTTTTGGGGGCAAGGTACTGAAGCTTTCTTT
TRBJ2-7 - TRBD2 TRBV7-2 CASSLEGSGGWFEQYF TGTGCCAGCAGCTTAGAAGGGAGCGGGGGGTGGTTCGAGCAGTACTTC
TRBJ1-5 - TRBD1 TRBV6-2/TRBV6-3 CASSLNRGGGQPQHF TGTGCCAGCAGTCTTAACAGGGGAGGCGGACAGCCCCAGCATTTT
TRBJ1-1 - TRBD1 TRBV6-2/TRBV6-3 CASSYSGQGNAEAFF TGTGCCAGCAGTTACTCCGGACAGGGGAATGCTGAAGCTTTCTTT
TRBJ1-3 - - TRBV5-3 CARSLGERASGNTIYF TGTGCCAGAAGCCTAGGGGAGAGGGCTTCTGGAAACACCATATATTTT
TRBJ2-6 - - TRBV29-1 CSVDDLLGGANVLTF TGCAGCGTTGATGACCTCCTGGGGGGGGCCAACGTCCTGACTTTC
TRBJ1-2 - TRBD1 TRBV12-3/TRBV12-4 CASSLGDSPGYTF TGTGCCAGCAGTTTAGGGGACAGCCCTGGCTACACCTTC
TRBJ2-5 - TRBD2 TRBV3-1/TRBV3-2 CASSQVSHSGLAGAGSYF TGTGCCAGCAGCCAAGTGAGCCACTCGGGACTAGCGGGGGCCGGGTCGTACTTC
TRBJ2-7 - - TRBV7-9 CASSLGVGVSYEQYF TGTGCCAGCAGCTTAGGCGTAGGAGTCTCCTACGAGCAGTACTTC
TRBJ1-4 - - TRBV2 CASDQDSGGEKLFF TGTGCCAGCGACCAAGACTCCGGTGGGGAAAAACTGTTTTTT
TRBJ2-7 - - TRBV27 CASSMTGSYEQYF TGTGCCAGCAGTATGACAGGATCCTACGAGCAGTACTTC
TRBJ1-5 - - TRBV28 CASSFGRAGNSNQPQHF TGTGCCAGCAGTTTTGGACGGGCAGGAAATAGCAATCAGCCCCAGCATTTT
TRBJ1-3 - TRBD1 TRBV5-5 CASSLGQGGNTIYF TGTGCCAGCAGCCTGGGACAGGGAGGAAACACCATATATTTT
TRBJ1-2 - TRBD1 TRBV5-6 CASSPAGTVNYGYTF TGTGCCAGCAGCCCAGCCGGGACAGTAAACTATGGCTACACCTTC
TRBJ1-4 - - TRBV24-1 CATFIPRGDPATTNEKLFF TGTGCCACTTTCATACCTAGGGGGGACCCCGCCACAACTAATGAAAAACTGTTTTTT
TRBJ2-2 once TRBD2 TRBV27 CASSMTSGDRLVFTRELFF TGTGCCAGCAGTATGACTAGCGGGGATCGGCTGGTTTTCACTAGGGAGCTGTTTTTT
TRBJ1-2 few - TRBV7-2 CASSFGSGYGYTF TGTGCCAGCAGCTTTGGGTCTGGGTATGGCTACACCTTC
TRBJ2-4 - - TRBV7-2 CASSLTSNIQYF TGTGCCAGCAGCTTAACCTCAAACATTCAGTACTTC
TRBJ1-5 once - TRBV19 CATPGGHRSNQPQHF TGTGCCACCCCAGGTGGTCACAGATCCAATCAGCCCCAGCATTTT
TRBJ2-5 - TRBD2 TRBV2 CASKTSEQTQYF TGTGCCAGCAAGACTAGCGAACAGACCCAGTACTTC
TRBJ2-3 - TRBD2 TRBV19 CASSIGSGGTDTQYF TGTGCCAGTAGTATTGGTAGCGGGGGCACAGATACGCAGTATTTT
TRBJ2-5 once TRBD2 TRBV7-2 CASSYPGLAATGTQYF TGTGCCAGCAGTTATCCGGGACTAGCGGCCACGGGGACCCAGTACTTC
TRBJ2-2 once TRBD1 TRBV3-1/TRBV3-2 CASSPRDRSTGELFF TGTGCCAGCAGCCCCCGGGACAGGAGCACCGGGGAGCTGTTTTTT
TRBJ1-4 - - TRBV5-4 CASSFGPDEKLFF TGTGCCAGCAGCTTTGGACCGGATGAAAAACTGTTTTTT
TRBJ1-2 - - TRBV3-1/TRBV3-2 CASSQGTSYGYTF TGTGCCAGCAGCCAAGGGACGTCCTATGGCTACACCTTC
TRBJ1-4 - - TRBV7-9 CASSLALGEKLFF TGTGCCAGCAGCTTAGCGCTGGGTGAAAAACTGTTTTTT
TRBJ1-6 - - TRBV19 CASSIKGSSSYNSPLHF TGTGCCAGTAGTATAAAGGGATCGAGCTCCTATAATTCACCCCTCCACTTT
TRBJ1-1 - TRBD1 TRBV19 CASSIRDRLNTEAFF TGTGCCAGTAGTATCCGGGACAGGTTGAACACTGAAGCTTTCTTT
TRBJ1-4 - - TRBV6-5 CASRNEGIANEKLFF TGTGCCAGCAGGAACGAGGGAATAGCTAATGAAAAACTGTTTTTT
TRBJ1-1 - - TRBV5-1 CASSLGSLNTEAFF TGCGCCAGCAGCTTGGGGTCTCTTAACACTGAAGCTTTCTTT
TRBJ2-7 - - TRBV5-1 CASSLYQSSHYEQYF TGCGCCAGCAGCTTGTACCAGTCCTCCCACTACGAGCAGTACTTC
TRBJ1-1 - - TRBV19 CASSYPGTHTEAFF TGTGCCAGTAGTTATCCCGGGACACACACTGAAGCTTTCTTT
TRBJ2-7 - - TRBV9 CASSAYLALDEQYF TGTGCCAGCAGCGCCTACCTTGCCCTCGACGAGCAGTACTTC
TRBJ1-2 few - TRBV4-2 CASSQVGGRRDGYTF TGTGCCAGCAGCCAAGTTGGGGGTCGGCGGGATGGCTACACCTTC
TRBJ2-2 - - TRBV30 CAWEYGGELFF TGTGCCTGGGAATATGGGGGGGAGCTGTTTTTT